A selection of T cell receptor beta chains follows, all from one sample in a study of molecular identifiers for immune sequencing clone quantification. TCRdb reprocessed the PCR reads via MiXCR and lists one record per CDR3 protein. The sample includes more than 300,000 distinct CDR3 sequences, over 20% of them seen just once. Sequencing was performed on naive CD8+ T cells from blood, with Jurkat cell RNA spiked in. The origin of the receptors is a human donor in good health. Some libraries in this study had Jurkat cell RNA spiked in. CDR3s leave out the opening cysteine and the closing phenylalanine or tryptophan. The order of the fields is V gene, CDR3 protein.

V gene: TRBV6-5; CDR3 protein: ASSYEEYSGELF
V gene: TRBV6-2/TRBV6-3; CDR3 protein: ASTKLSGANVLT
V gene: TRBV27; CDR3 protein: ASSPSAPGNEQF
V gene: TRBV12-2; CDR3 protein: ASRLGVASGGRTITDTQY
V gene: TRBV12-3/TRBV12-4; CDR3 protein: ASSTPGGAYQETQY
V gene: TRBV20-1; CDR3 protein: SARAPSTDTQY
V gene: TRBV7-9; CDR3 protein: ASSLKGLTLSQETQY
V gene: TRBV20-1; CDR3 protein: NARDAIGFSYEQY
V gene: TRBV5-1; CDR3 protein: ASSLESGWAGEQY
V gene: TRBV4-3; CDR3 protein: ASSQDRAGFLTKNIQY
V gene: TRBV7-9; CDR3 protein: ASSLVVGGVYEQY
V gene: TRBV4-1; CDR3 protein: ASSQDNRANQPQH
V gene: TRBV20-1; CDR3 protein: SAHRDLGLSYEQY
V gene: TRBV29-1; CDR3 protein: SVEWGSSGANVLT
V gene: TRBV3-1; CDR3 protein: ASSQEGGSGANVLT
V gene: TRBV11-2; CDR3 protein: AGSSGTVYEQY
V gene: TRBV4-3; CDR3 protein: ASSQEEGQGSYEQY
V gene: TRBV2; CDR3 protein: ASSEPRDADTQY
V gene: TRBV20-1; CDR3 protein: SARPTSGVSTDTQY
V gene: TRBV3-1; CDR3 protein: ASQQRDPQETQY
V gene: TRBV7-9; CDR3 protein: ASSSDRLECGELF
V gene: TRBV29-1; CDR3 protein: SVVWQGNEQY
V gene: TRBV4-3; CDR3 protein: ASSQVSGAGYEQY
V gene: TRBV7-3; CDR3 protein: ASSVTRGYEQY
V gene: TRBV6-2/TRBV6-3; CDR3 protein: ASSIIGSDQPQH
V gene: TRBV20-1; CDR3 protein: SASDSRYNEQF
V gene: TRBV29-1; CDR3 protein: SVEAEYEQY
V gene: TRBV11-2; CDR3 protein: VSSLPRPKPGTDTQY
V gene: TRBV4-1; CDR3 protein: ASSQVDSRNAIY
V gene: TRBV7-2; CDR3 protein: ASSPARTRTSDTQY
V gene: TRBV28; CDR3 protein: ASSYGASSNQPQH
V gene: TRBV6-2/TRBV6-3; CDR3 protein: ASSYGYQEAQY
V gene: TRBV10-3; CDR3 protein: AISDGRGGPEQF
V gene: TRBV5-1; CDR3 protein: ASSLDWGMNTEAF
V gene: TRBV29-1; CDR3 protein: SVGDRGRGELF
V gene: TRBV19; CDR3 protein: ASSPTGGQEKLF
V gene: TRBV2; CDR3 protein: ASSEASRQLNQPQH
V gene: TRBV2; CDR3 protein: ASSETGLAADTQY
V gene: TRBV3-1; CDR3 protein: ASSQDVGQDNEKLF
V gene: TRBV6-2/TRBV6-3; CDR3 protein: ASSATVQETQY
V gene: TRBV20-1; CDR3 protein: SARGTSGSYNEQF
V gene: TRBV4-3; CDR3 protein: ASSHRGQGNTEAF
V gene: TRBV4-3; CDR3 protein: ASSQAEAHEQY
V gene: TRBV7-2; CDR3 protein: ASSLASQPQH
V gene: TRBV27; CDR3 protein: ASRPASGMTYEQY
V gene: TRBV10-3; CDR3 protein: AIDQGGAGTDTQY
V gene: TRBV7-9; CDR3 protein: ASSFRDRPYEQY
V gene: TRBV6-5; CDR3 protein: ASSLNGGDVTDTQY
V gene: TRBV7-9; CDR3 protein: ASSLDPTGTGTYEQY
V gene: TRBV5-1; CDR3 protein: ASSLEDISTDTQY
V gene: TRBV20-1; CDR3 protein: SARDSSGRGLLTTDTQY
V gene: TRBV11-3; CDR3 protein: ASSRGETSTDTQY
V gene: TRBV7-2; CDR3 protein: ASSSPTASGANVLT
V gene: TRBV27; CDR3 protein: ASSFPADTQY